Presented here are 19 T cell receptor beta chains from one specimen sequenced in a study of blood T cell repertoires in COVID-19. TCRdb's copy holds only in-frame clones and misses some; the assay was immunoSEQ multiplex PCR. The repertoire holds 210,000 or so clones, 70% to 90% seen once, with approximately 12% in the top ten. Sequencing was carried out using peripheral blood. Every receptor here comes from a woman younger than 30 who had recovered from COVID-19.

The chain joins TRBV7-2 to TRBJ2-7; TRBD2 matches 9 bases. This CDR3 region has 13 residues. Unmatched junction bases numbered 1, after V lost 0 bases and J lost 7 bases. Germline V gene data show CDR1 as SGHTA and CDR2 as FQGNSA. The CDR3 loop reads CASSLASGREQYF. DNA of the CDR3: TGTGCCAGCAGCTTAGCGAGCGGGAGGGAGCAGTACTTC.

The chain recombines TRBV2 with TRBJ2-7; 11 nucleotides agree with TRBD2. Losses at the gene ends were 1 base for V and 6 bases for J; bases not matched to a gene: 5. The CDR3 has 15 residues. Germline V gene sequence: CDR1 SNHLY, CDR2 FYNNEI. CDR3 coding DNA: TGTGCCAGCAGTGAAGAATTGCTAGCGGGAGGCGAGCAGTACTTC. It specifies CASSEELLAGGEQYF.

The gene calls are TRBV7-3 and TRBJ2-3, with TRBD1 matching 9 bases. The germline CDR1 and CDR2 sequences are SGHTA and FQGTGA. V was pared by 5 bases and J by 3 bases, with 6 bases of the junction left unmatched. The length of the CDR3 is 15 residues. CDR3 sequence: CASSPGTGRTDTQYF. The CDR3 DNA reads as TGTGCCAGCAGCCCTGGGACAGGGAGGACAGATACGCAGTATTTT.

The chain has TRBV19 and TRBJ1-2; no reliable D call. Germline lookup yields CDR1 LNHDA and CDR2 SQIVND (reference sequence). The CDR3 runs 16 residues. V lost 0 bases, J lost 3 bases, and 14 bases lay in between. The DNA of the CDR3 is TGTGCCAGTAGTATAGATCGCGGTTTCGAGGACTATGGCTACACCTTC. This codes for CASSIDRGFEDYGYTF.

This chain connects TRBV5-5 to TRBJ1-2, with TRBD1 matching 7 bases. Trimming removed 3 bases from V and 5 bases from J; junction bases left unmatched: 10. The CDR3 contains 15 residues. CDR1 is SGHKS, CDR2 YYEKEE, per germline (reference sequence). In DNA form, the CDR3 reads TGTGCCAGCAGCTCCGAAGGGGGCACGAATTATGGCTACACCTTC. It codes for CASSSEGGTNYGYTF.

In this sample, this clone turned up a few times. This rearrangement joins TRBV9 to TRBJ1-5; D is possibly TRBD1 (5 bases). The CDR3 has 14 residues. Germline CDR1 SGDLS, CDR2 YYNGEE. V was pared by 4 bases and J by 5 bases, with 13 bases between. Written as DNA, the CDR3 is TGTGCCAGCAGCCCAACAGGAGATTATCAGCCCCAGCATTTT. Amino acids: CASSPTGDYQPQHF.

The rearrangement uses TRBV7-2 and TRBJ2-7, with D possibly matching TRBD1 (5 bases). This CDR3 spans 15 amino acids. The V end lost 1 base, the J end lost 4 bases, and 14 bases lay between the germline ends. Germline V lookup: CDR1 SGHTA, CDR2 FQGNSA. The CDR3 coding sequence is TGTGCCAGCAGCTTAGAGGGGCACGGTCCTTACGAGCAGTACTTC. This translates into CASSLEGHGPYEQYF.

The chain links TRBV5-3 to TRBJ2-1, with D possibly matching TRBD1 (6 bases). TRBV5-3 is given ORF status, its function remaining uncertain. There are 14 residues in the CDR3. Trimming removed 3 bases at V and 6 bases at J, with 13 bases between. In DNA form, the CDR3 reads TGTGCCAGAAGCTCCACACTACAGGGCAATGAGCAGTTCTTC. Protein sequence: CARSSTLQGNEQFF.

The chain has TRBV30 and TRBJ2-1; TRBD1 matches at 7 bases. The length of the CDR3 is 14 residues. CDR1 and CDR2 from the germline V gene are GTSNPN and SVGIG (reference sequence). J lost 6 bases, V lost 7 bases, and 12 bases had no gene match. In nucleotides, the CDR3 is TGTGCCTTGCTACCGGGACAGTTAAGCAATGAGCAGTTCTTC. Amino acid sequence: CALLPGQLSNEQFF. Variable domain in full (rest from reference TRBV30 and TRBJ2-1): SQTIHQWPATLVQPVGSPLSLECTVEGTSNPNLYWYRQAAGRGLQLLFYSVGIGQISSEVPQNLSASRPQDRQFILSSKKLLLSDSGFYLCALLPGQLSNEQFFGPGTRLTVL.

The genes are TRBV6-5 and TRBJ2-4, with D possibly TRBD1 on 7 matching bases. The CDR3 runs to 13 residues. Per germline, CDR1 MNHEY and CDR2 SVGAGI. The V gene lost 6 bases and the J gene lost 9 bases, with 15 bases spanning the gap. The CDR3 bases are TGTGCCAGCAGAAACAGGGGAGGAGGCATTCAGTACTTC. Encoded protein: CASRNRGGGIQYF.

CDR3 in DNA: TGTGCCAGCAGTTACTCGTATGATTGGGAGAGCTCCTACAATGAGCAGTTCTTC. Encoded protein: CASSYSYDWESSYNEQFF. The chain joins TRBV6-2 or TRBV6-3 to TRBJ2-1; perhaps TRBD2 as D (5 bases). The CDR3 has 18 amino acids. Per germline, CDR1 MNHEY and CDR2 SVGEGT. Trimming pared 0 bases from V and 0 bases from J, leaving 15 bases between.

This clone was found once. The CDR3 region has the DNA TGTGCCAGCAGTCCGCCGGACATACAAGAGACCCAGTACTTC. Translation: CASSPPDIQETQYF. This chain joins TRBV6-5 and TRBJ2-5; D is possibly TRBD1 (5 bases). The germline gives CDR1 MNHEY, CDR2 SVGAGI. The length of the CDR3 is 14 residues. Trimming left V 5 bases short and J 2 bases short, with 12 bases between.

This rearrangement joins TRBV5-8 to TRBJ1-5, with 9 bases that match TRBD1. The CDR3 is 17 amino acids. Germline V gene sequence: CDR1 SGHTS, CDR2 YDEGEE. Unmatched junction bases numbered 15, after V lost 4 bases and J lost 7 bases. CDR3 in amino acids: CASSLGRWDRDWQPQHF. In nucleotides, the CDR3 is TGTGCCAGCAGCCTGGGCCGGTGGGACAGGGATTGGCAGCCCCAGCATTTT.

This sequence joins TRBV11-2 and TRBJ1-2; 9 nucleotides line up with TRBD1. With V trimmed by 6 bases and J by 8 bases, 16 bases remained unmatched. Germline assignment: CDR1 SGHAT and CDR2 FQNNGV. CDR3 length: 16 residues. This CDR3 is CASRLTGGLKRYGYTF. For the CDR3, the DNA is TGTGCCAGCAGACTAACAGGGGGCTTAAAACGCTACGGCTACACCTTC.

This chain joins TRBV19 and TRBJ2-7; 9 bases fit TRBD1. This CDR3 is 15 amino acids long. CDR1 is LNHDA, CDR2 SQIVND, per germline (reference sequence). V dropped 6 bases and J dropped 1; count of bases not matched to a gene: 7. CDR3 protein: CASSTAGTGSYEQYF. The CDR3 DNA reads TGTGCCAGTAGCACTGCCGGGACAGGGTCCTACGAGCAGTACTTC.

The rearrangement joins TRBV4-2 to TRBJ2-7, with 9 bases identical to TRBD2. J lost 6 bases, V lost 1 base, and 7 bases had no gene match. The V gene's germline CDR1 is LGHNA and CDR2 YNFKEQ. The CDR3 runs to 15 residues. The CDR3 loop is CASSQGSAGGLEQYF. CDR3 DNA: TGTGCCAGCAGCCAAGGGTCAGCGGGAGGTCTCGAGCAGTACTTC.

This clone is a singleton in its sample. The chain links TRBV12-3 or TRBV12-4 to TRBJ2-1; perhaps TRBD1 as D (6 bases). With 3 bases removed from V and 9 bases from J, the gap between germline ends came to 6 bases. The CDR3 length is 11 residues. In nucleotides, the CDR3 is TGTGCCAGCAGTTTCAGGGGTGAGCAGTTCTTC. Its protein product is CASSFRGEQFF.

The chain uses TRBV6-6 and TRBJ2-5; TRBD2 matches 12 bases. J lost 5 bases, V lost 6 bases, and 4 bases had no gene match. CDR1 MNHNY and CDR2 SVGAGI come from the germline V gene (reference sequence). This CDR3 spans 14 amino acids. CDR3 nucleotides: TGTGCCAGCAGCCTAGCGGGAGGGGATGAGACCCAGTACTTC. It yields the protein CASSLAGGDETQYF.

The chain uses TRBV12-3 or TRBV12-4 and TRBJ1-2; TRBD1 agrees at 7 bases. The CDR3 has 12 amino acids. V lost 10 bases and J lost 3; bases outside the gene matches: 5. The CDR3 DNA reads TGTGCCACCGACAGGGCGGACTATGGCTACACCTTC. Its translation is CATDRADYGYTF.